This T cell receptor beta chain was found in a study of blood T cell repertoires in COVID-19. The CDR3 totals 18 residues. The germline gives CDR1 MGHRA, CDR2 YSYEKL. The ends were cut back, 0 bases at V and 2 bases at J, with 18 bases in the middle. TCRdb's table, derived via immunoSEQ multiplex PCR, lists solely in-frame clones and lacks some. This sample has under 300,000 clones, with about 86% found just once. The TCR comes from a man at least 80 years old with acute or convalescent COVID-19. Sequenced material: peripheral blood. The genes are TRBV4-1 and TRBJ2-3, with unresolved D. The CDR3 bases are TGCGCCAGCAGCCAAGACTTCTTGGGCGCCTCAAACACAGATACGCAGTATTTT. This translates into CASSQDFLGASNTDTQYF.